Below, 13 T cell receptor beta chains from the same sample are listed, as sequenced in a study of blood T cell repertoires in COVID-19. Produced via immunoSEQ multiplex PCR; TCRdb's table is partial and in-frame only. The table includes about 240,000 clones, approximately 80% detected once. The material sequenced was peripheral blood. The receptors were sampled from a woman of 80 years or more with acute or convalescent COVID-19.

The chain is built from TRBV28 and TRBJ2-7; TRBD1 matches at 12 bases. The CDR3 loop spans 15 amino acids. Germline assignment: CDR1 MDHEN and CDR2 SYDVKM. V was pared by 4 bases and J by 5 bases, with 6 bases of the junction left unmatched. DNA of the CDR3: TGTGCCAGCAGTTCCGGGACAGGGGGCCCCCACGAGCAGTACTTC. Translated: CASSSGTGGPHEQYF.

V and J are TRBV9 and TRBJ1-2, with D perhaps TRBD1 (6 bases). CDR1 SGDLS and CDR2 YYNGEE come from the germline V gene. Trimming took 4 bases from V and 6 from J, leaving 16 bases between them. The CDR3 covers 14 residues. The CDR3 nucleotides read TGTGCCAGCAGCCAAGCGGACAGCAGAAATGGCTACACCTTC. Amino acid sequence: CASSQADSRNGYTF.

The CDR3 reads CATSRDKDRGYGYTF. The CDR3 coding sequence is TGTGCCACCAGCAGAGATAAGGACAGGGGCTATGGCTACACCTTC. J is TRBJ1-2 and V is TRBV15; 9 bases agree with TRBD1. The CDR3 is made up of 15 amino acids. The ends lost 0 bases at V and 4 bases at J; junction bases unmatched: 3. CDR1 is LNHNV, CDR2 YYDKDF, per germline (reference sequence).

The chain carries TRBV5-4 and TRBJ1-1, with 10 bases that match TRBD1. Germline V gene lookup returns CDR1 SGHNT and CDR2 YYREEE (reference sequence). The junction had 8 bases not matched to a gene; V was cut back by 3 bases and J by 3 bases. This CDR3 is 16 amino acids long. The CDR3 sequence: CASSSRQGAWDTEAFF. DNA of the CDR3: TGTGCCAGCAGCTCACGACAGGGGGCTTGGGACACTGAAGCTTTCTTT.

The V and J genes are TRBV3-1 (or the pseudogene TRBV3-2) and TRBJ2-5; 9 bases match TRBD1. The ends lost 6 bases at V and 5 bases at J; junction bases unmatched: 4. This CDR3 region has 13 residues. CDR1 LGHDT and CDR2 YNNKEL come from the germline V gene (reference sequence). The CDR3 protein is CASSRQGGETQYF. CDR3 DNA sequence: TGTGCCAGCAGTCGACAGGGGGGCGAGACCCAGTACTTC.

This clone was picked up a small number of times. The gene calls are TRBV5-1 and TRBJ1-2; 8 bases fit TRBD1. J gave up 7 bases and V 3 bases, and 8 bases lay outside the gene matches. Germline assignment: CDR1 SGHRS and CDR2 YFSETQ. The CDR3 consists of 14 residues. CDR3 DNA: TGCGCCAGCAGCTGGGGCCAGGGGGCAGGTGGCTACACCTTC. Its protein is CASSWGQGAGGYTF. The variable domain in full, with the rest retrieved from reference TRBV5-1 and TRBJ1-2, is KAGVTQTPRYLIKTRGQQVTLSCSPISGHRSVSWYQQTPGQGLQFLFEYFSETQRNKGNFPGRFSGRQFSNSRSEMNVSTLELGDSALYLCASSWGQGAGGYTFGSGTRLTVV.

This chain joins TRBV19 and TRBJ2-7; 8 bases align to TRBD1. Germline values: CDR1 LNHDA, CDR2 SQIVND (reference sequence). J gave up 5 bases and V 5 bases, and 11 bases lay outside the gene matches. The CDR3 length is 15 residues. The CDR3 DNA is TGTGCCAGTAGTCCCCGGGCAGGGGGCTTCGACGAGCAGTACTTC. This sequence encodes CASSPRAGGFDEQYF.

The V and J genes are TRBV28 and TRBJ2-7; D remains unclear. Germline V gene lookup returns CDR1 MDHEN and CDR2 SYDVKM. The CDR3 covers 13 residues. CDR3 sequence reads: CATRIGSSYEQYF. DNA of the CDR3: TGTGCAACCAGGATAGGATCCTCCTACGAGCAGTACTTC.

The chain couples TRBV7-2 to TRBJ2-1, with TRBD2 matching over 12 bases. CDR3 length: 19 residues. Germline V gene data show CDR1 as SGHTA and CDR2 as FQGNSA. The ends lost 3 bases at V and 8 bases at J; junction bases unmatched: 17. DNA of the CDR3: TGTGCCAGCAGCTTCTCCAGGGGAGGACTAGCGGGGACCCTCCATGAGCAGTTCTTC. Its protein product is CASSFSRGGLAGTLHEQFF.

This chain uses TRBV5-4 with TRBJ1-4; D may be TRBD1 (6 bases). This CDR3 is 14 amino acids long. The germline V gene encodes CDR1 SGHNT and CDR2 YYREEE (reference sequence). Trimming cost V 2 bases and J 6 bases, with 11 bases left between them. The CDR3 bases are TGTGCCAGCAGCTTTCGGGGGGCGTATGAAAAACTGTTTTTT. This sequence encodes CASSFRGAYEKLFF.

This clone was observed a few times. The genes are TRBV5-1 and TRBJ1-5; D is unresolved. The germline CDR1 and CDR2 sequences are SGHRS and YFSETQ. Trimming shortened V by 0 bases and J by 5 bases, and 6 bases separated the two germline ends. This CDR3 has 13 amino acids. CDR3: CASSLEPDQPQHF. CDR3 in DNA: TGCGCCAGCAGCTTGGAACCAGATCAGCCCCAGCATTTT.

This chain connects TRBV28 to TRBJ1-2; D possibly corresponds to TRBD1 (5 bases). The germline CDR1 and CDR2 sequences are MDHEN and SYDVKM. Trimming shortened V by 3 bases and J by 4 bases, and 12 bases separated the two germline ends. There are 14 residues in the CDR3. This chain's CDR3 is CASSFSRAPYGYTF. The DNA of the CDR3 is TGTGCCAGCAGTTTTAGCAGGGCCCCCTATGGCTACACCTTC.

The rearrangement joins TRBV6-6 to TRBJ1-5, with D unresolved. Germline V gene lookup returns CDR1 MNHNY and CDR2 SVGAGI (reference sequence). Between the trimmed V and J ends, which lost 8 bases and 0 bases, there was a span of 11 bases. The CDR3 extends over 14 amino acids. CDR3 coding DNA: TGTGCCAGCGCAGGATTCTATAGCAATCAGCCCCAGCATTTT. Residues: CASAGFYSNQPQHF.